Each of the 8 T cell receptor beta chains below was sequenced from the same sample in a study of T cells in Graves' hyperthyroidism and ophthalmopathy. The CDR3 regions of TCR beta were amplified from RNA transcripts. During a first-round RT-PCR of the TCR CDR3, the HTBI primer set was used. One entry per CDR3 protein results from TCRdb running MiXCR on the multiplex PCR reads. Seen here are some 600,000 distinct CDR3 sequences, around 13% observed once, and the top ten hold 5% to 7%. The specimen was blood. The source is a woman aged 25 to 45 with Graves' hyperthyroidism that later progressed to Graves' ophthalmopathy.

This clonotype was picked up many times. The rearrangement uses TRBV7-3 and TRBJ2-3; 7 bases are a match to TRBD2. The germline V gene encodes CDR1 SGHTA and CDR2 FQGTGA. The J segment lost 6 bases and the V segment lost 4 bases, leaving 7 bases of the junction unmatched. The CDR3 loop spans 14 amino acids. The CDR3 protein is CASSSGGSWDTQYF. The DNA of the CDR3 is TGTGCCAGCAGCTCCGGGGGGAGCTGGGATACGCAGTATTTT.

V usage is TRBV28 and J usage is TRBJ1-6; D remains unclear. The V gene's germline CDR1 is MDHEN and CDR2 SYDVKM. V was cut by 5 bases and J by 12 bases, with 8 bases left in between. This CDR3 is built from 11 residues. The CDR3 DNA sequence: TGTGCCAGCAGTGATTTCCAACCCCTCCACTTT. This translates into CASSDFQPLHF.

The genes are TRBV11-2 and TRBJ1-5, with D maybe TRBD1 (6 bases). V was shortened by 5 bases and J by 2 bases, with 19 bases between the two germline ends. Germline loops: CDR1 SGHAT, CDR2 FQNNGV. This CDR3 comprises 17 residues. CDR3 sequence: CASSLTPTGWGNQPQHF. As DNA, the CDR3 is TGTGCCAGCAGCCTTACACCGACAGGATGGGGCAATCAGCCCCAGCATTTT.

There are a few counts of this clonotype. This chain uses TRBV30 with TRBJ2-1; 12 bases are a match to TRBD2. V shed 2 bases and J 6 bases; nucleotides not matched to a gene: 2. Germline V gives CDR1 GTSNPN, CDR2 SVGIG (reference sequence). The CDR3 has 14 residues. CDR3 sequence reads: CAWSRTSGINEQFF. CDR3 nucleotide sequence: TGTGCCTGGAGTCGGACTAGCGGGATCAATGAGCAGTTCTTC.

The rearrangement links TRBV12-3 or TRBV12-4 to TRBJ2-1; 14 bases match TRBD2. The CDR3 runs 13 residues. Trimming removed 6 bases from V and 8 bases from J; junction bases left unmatched: 0. For the CDR3, the DNA is TGTGCCAGCAGGACTAGCGGGGGGGATGAGCAGTTCTTC. It specifies CASRTSGGDEQFF.

This clonotype occurred many times. The V and J genes are TRBV12-3 or TRBV12-4 and TRBJ2-5, with no clear D. This CDR3 spans 12 amino acids. The germline V and J ends were trimmed by 5 bases and 3 bases, with 7 bases remaining between them. CDR3 amino acids: CASSTKEETQYF. DNA of the CDR3: TGTGCCAGCAGTACAAAAGAAGAGACCCAGTACTTC.

This clonotype appeared many times. The CDR3 here is CASRTTGGYVQNTEAFF. DNA of the CDR3: TGTGCCAGCAGGACCACAGGGGGCTACGTTCAGAACACTGAAGCTTTCTTT. This chain links TRBV6-2 or TRBV6-3 with TRBJ1-1; 9 bases are shared with TRBD1. With 6 bases clipped from V and 1 base from J, the junction kept 12 bases outside the gene matches. The CDR3 spans 17 residues. Germline loops: CDR1 MNHEY, CDR2 SVGEGT.

This clonotype was found many times. A junction end diverges from the germline sequence, so it may reflect a read error. The CDR3 DNA sequence: TGTGCCAACAGTTTAACGCGCTCTGGAAACACCATATATTTT. This sequence encodes CANSLTRSGNTIYF. The chain links TRBV27 to TRBJ1-3; D call uncertain. The CDR3 spans 14 residues. CDR1 is MNHEY and CDR2 is SMNVEV in the germline V gene (reference sequence).